What follows are 6 T cell receptor beta chains derived from one specimen sequenced in a study of blood T cell repertoires in COVID-19. Sequencing used immunoSEQ multiplex PCR; TCRdb keeps in-frame clones, though not all of them. The repertoire holds fewer than 200,000 clones, with approximately 80% as singletons. Sequencing was performed on peripheral blood. These receptors all stem from a human donor in a cohort sampled during active COVID-19.

This sequence joins TRBV5-6 and TRBJ1-3; 8 bases fit TRBD1. The CDR3 sequence is 15 residues long. V was pared by 1 base and J by 7 bases, with 7 bases of the junction left unmatched. Germline V CDR1 and CDR2: SGHDT, YYEEEE. In DNA form, the CDR3 reads TGTGCCAGCAGCTTGAGGACAGGGAGGACGAACACCATATATTTT. Amino acid sequence: CASSLRTGRTNTIYF.

This chain uses TRBV6-2 or TRBV6-3 with TRBJ2-1; D remains ambiguous. The CDR3 extends over 13 amino acids. Germline V CDR1 and CDR2: MNHEY, SVGEGT. V shed 0 bases and J shed 15 bases, with 15 bases lying between them. The CDR3 protein is CASSYSTNLERFF. CDR3 in DNA: TGTGCCAGCAGTTACTCGACGAATCTAGAAAGGTTCTTC.

This clone was detected only a few times. The rearrangement uses TRBV9 and TRBJ1-3, with D hard to call. Germline CDR1 reads SGDLS; CDR2 reads YYNGEE. The V end lost 0 bases, the J end lost 0 bases, and 7 bases lay between the germline ends. There are 15 residues in the CDR3. As DNA, the CDR3 is TGTGCCAGCAGCGTAGGTTCAGTCTCTGGAAACACCATATATTTT. Its translation is CASSVGSVSGNTIYF. The entire variable domain, with the rest obtained from reference TRBV9 and TRBJ1-3, is as follows: DSGVTQTPKHLITATGQRVTLRCSPRSGDLSVYWYQQSLDQGLQFLIQYYNGEERAKGNILERFSAQQFPDLHSELNLSSLELGDSALYFCASSVGSVSGNTIYFGEGSWLTVV.

This chain connects TRBV27 to TRBJ2-3, with 12 bases fitting TRBD2. CDR3 length equals 14 residues. The germline gives CDR1 MNHEY, CDR2 SMNVEV (reference sequence). Trimming cost V 6 bases and J 5 bases; bases outside gene matches: 3. CDR3: CASSGLAGIDTQYF. CDR3 DNA: TGTGCCAGCAGCGGACTAGCGGGAATAGATACGCAGTATTTT.

The V call is TRBV5-1, the J call TRBJ1-1; 8 nucleotides match TRBD1. The CDR3 is 15 residues long. The V and J ends lost 6 bases and 6 bases, in that order; junction bases with no gene match: 13. Germline-derived CDR1 and CDR2 are SGHRS and YFSETQ. CDR3 amino acids: CASIPTTGGPAEAFF. The CDR3 coding sequence is TGCGCCAGCATCCCTACAACAGGGGGGCCGGCTGAAGCTTTCTTT.

The chain combines TRBV5-8 with TRBJ1-5; 10 positions match TRBD1. This CDR3 is 16 amino acids long. The germline CDR1 and CDR2 sequences are SGHTS and YDEGEE. The junction had 3 bases not matched to a gene; V was cut back by 2 bases and J by 1 base. The CDR3 reads CASSLGDRGSNQPQHF. DNA for the CDR3: TGTGCCAGCAGCTTAGGGGACAGGGGAAGCAATCAGCCCCAGCATTTT.